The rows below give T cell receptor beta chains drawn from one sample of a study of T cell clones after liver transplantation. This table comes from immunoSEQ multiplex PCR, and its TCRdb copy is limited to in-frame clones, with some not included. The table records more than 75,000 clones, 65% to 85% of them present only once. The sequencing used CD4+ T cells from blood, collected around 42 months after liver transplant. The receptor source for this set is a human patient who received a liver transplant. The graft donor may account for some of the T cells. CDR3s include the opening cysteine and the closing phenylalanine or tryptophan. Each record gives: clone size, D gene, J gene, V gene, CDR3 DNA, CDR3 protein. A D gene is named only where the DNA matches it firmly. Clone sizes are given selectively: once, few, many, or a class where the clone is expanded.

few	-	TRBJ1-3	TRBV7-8	TGTGCCAGCAGCTTAAGTACAGGAAACCCAATGGGGTCTGGAAACACCATATATTTT	CASSLSTGNPMGSGNTIYF
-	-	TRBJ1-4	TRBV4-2	TGTGCCAGCAGCCAAGATTCCGGCCGGCTTAATGAAAAACTGTTTTTT	CASSQDSGRLNEKLFF
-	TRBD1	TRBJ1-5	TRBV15	TGTGCCACCAGCCTCGGGACAGATGGAGAGCAGCCCCAGCATTTT	CATSLGTDGEQPQHF
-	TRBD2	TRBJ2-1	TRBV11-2	TGTGCCAGCAGCCGTAGCGGGGGGAGCTCCTACAATGAGCAGTTCTTC	CASSRSGGSSYNEQFF
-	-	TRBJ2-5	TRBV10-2	TGCGCCAGCAGGAGGGATGGGGAGACCCAGTACTTC	CASRRDGETQYF
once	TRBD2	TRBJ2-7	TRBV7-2	TGTGCCAGCAGCCCCGGGACTAGCGGGATCGAGCAGTACTTC	CASSPGTSGIEQYF
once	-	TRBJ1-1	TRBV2	TGTGCCAGCACACGCGGGGGCGGCGGAACTGAAGCTTTCTTT	CASTRGGGGTEAFF
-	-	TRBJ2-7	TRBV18	TGTGCCAGCTCACCTCTCCCGACAGGCTCCTACGAGCAGTACTTC	CASSPLPTGSYEQYF
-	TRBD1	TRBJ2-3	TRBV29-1	TGCAGCGTTGTACAGGGGCTGGGCACAGATACGCAGTATTTT	CSVVQGLGTDTQYF
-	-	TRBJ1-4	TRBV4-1	TGCGCCAGCAGCCAAAACCTCGGCACTAATGAAAAACTGTTTTTT	CASSQNLGTNEKLFF
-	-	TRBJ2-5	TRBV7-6	TGTGCCAGCAGCTTAGCACCCTCCCCCCAAGAGACCCAGTACTTC	CASSLAPSPQETQYF
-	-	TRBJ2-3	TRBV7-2	TGTGCCAGCAGCTGGGGGGGCGCAGATACGCAGTATTTT	CASSWGGADTQYF
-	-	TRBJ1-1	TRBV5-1	TGCGCCAGCAGCCCGGGACACCAGAACACTGAAGCTTTCTTT	CASSPGHQNTEAFF
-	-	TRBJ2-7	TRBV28	TGTGCCAGCAGTTTAGTCTCCTACGAGCAGTACTTC	CASSLVSYEQYF
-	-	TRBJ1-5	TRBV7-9	TGTGCCAGCAGCTTAGCGGGCCTGGGTAGGGATCAGCCCCAGCATTTT	CASSLAGLGRDQPQHF
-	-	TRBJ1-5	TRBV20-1	TGCAGTGCGACCGGGAATCAGCCCCAGCATTTT	CSATGNQPQHF
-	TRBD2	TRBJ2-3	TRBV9	TGTGCCAGCAGCCCTTTTAGCGGGGGGGGCACAGATACGCAGTATTTT	CASSPFSGGGTDTQYF
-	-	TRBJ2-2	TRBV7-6	TGTGCCAGCAGTGGTCAGGGGGGTCTGTCGCGGCTGTTTTTT	CASSGQGGLSRLFF
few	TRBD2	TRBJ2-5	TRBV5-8	TGTGCCAGCACCCTCAGCGGGAGAGAGACCCAGTACTTC	CASTLSGRETQYF
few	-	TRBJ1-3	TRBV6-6	TGTGCCATCGGGCGGGGATCTGGAAACACCATATATTTT	CAIGRGSGNTIYF
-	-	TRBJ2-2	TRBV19	TGTGCCAGTAGTATAAGGGGGGGCACCGGGGAGCTGTTTTTT	CASSIRGGTGELFF
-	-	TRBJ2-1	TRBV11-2	TGTGCCAGCAGCTCTAATGAGCAGTTCTTC	CASSSNEQFF
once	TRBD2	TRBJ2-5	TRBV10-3	TGTGCCATCAGTGATTCCGGGACTAGCGGAGAGACCCAGTACTTC	CAISDSGTSGETQYF
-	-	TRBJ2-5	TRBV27	TGTGCCAGCAGTCGCGGGACCCAAGAGACCCAGTACTTC	CASSRGTQETQYF
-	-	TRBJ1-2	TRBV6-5	TGTGCCAGCAGTTACCCCTTTAGGGGTCTTGGCTACACCTTC	CASSYPFRGLGYTF
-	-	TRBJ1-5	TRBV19	TGTGCCAGTAGTATAGGGACTCCATGGGAGCCCCAGCATTTT	CASSIGTPWEPQHF
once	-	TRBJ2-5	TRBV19	TGTGCCAGTAGTATAGCTGCATACAGGGCGGAGACCCAGTACTTC	CASSIAAYRAETQYF
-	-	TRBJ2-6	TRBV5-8	TGTGCCAGCAGCTACTGGACAGGGAGGGCCCCTGGGGCCAACGTCCTGACTTTC	CASSYWTGRAPGANVLTF
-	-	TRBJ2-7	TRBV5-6	TGTGCCAGCAGCTTTGGGCTGCTAGCCTACGAGCAGTACTTC	CASSFGLLAYEQYF